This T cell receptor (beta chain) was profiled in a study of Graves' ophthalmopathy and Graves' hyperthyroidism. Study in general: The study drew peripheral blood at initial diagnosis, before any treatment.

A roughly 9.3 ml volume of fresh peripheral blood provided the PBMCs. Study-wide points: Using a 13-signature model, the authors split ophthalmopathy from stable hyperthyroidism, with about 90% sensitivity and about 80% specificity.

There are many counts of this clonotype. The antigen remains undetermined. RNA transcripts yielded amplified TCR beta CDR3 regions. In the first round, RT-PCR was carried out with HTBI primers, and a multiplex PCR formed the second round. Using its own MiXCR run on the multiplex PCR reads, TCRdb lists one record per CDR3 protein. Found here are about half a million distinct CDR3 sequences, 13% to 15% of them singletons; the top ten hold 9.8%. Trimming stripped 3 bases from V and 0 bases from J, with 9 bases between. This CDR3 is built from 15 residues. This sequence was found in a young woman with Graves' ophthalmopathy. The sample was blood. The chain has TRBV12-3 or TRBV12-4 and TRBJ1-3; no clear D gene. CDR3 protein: CASSLGRFSGNTIYF. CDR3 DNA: TGTGCCAGCAGTTTGGGGAGGTTCTCTGGAAACACCATATATTTT.